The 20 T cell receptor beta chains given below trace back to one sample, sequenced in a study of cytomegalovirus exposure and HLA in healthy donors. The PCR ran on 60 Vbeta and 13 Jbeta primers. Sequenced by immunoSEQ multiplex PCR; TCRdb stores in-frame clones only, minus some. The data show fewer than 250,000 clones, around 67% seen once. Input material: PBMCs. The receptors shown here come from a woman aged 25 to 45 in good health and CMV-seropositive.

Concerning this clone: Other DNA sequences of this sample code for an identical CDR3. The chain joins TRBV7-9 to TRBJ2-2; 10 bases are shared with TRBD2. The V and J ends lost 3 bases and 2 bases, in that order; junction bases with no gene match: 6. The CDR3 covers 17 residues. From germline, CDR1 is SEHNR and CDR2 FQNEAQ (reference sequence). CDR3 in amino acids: CASSFRLAGGNTGELFF. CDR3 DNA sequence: TGTGCCAGCAGCTTCCGCTTAGCGGGAGGTAACACCGGGGAGCTGTTTTTT.

The CDR3 sequence is CASSEGLGAGVGNEQFF. The DNA of the CDR3 is TGCGCCAGCAGTGAGGGGTTAGGGGCGGGAGTCGGCAATGAGCAGTTCTTC. The chain recombines TRBV10-2 with TRBJ2-1; 7 bases match TRBD2. Trimming took 2 bases from V and 6 from J; bases not matched to a gene: 13. The germline V gene encodes CDR1 WSHSY and CDR2 SAAADI. The length of the CDR3 is 17 residues.

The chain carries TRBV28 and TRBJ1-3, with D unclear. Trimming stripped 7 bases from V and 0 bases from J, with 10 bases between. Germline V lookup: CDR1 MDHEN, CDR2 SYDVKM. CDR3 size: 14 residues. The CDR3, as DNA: TGTGCCAGCATGGCCCGACTCTCTGGAAACACCATATATTTT. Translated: CASMARLSGNTIYF.

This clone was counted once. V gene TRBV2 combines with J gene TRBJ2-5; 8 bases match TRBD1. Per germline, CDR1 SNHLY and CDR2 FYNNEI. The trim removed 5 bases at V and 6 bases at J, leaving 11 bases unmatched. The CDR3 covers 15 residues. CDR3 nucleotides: TGTGCCAGCAGTCGCGACAGGGGCGACGCAAAGACCCAGTACTTC. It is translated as CASSRDRGDAKTQYF.

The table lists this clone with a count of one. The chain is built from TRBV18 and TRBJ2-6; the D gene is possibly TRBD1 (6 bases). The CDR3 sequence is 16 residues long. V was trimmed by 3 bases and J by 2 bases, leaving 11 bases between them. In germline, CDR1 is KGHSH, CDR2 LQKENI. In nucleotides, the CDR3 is TGTGCCAGCTCACCGGCGGACAGCCCTGGGGCCAACGTCCTGACTTTC. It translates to CASSPADSPGANVLTF.

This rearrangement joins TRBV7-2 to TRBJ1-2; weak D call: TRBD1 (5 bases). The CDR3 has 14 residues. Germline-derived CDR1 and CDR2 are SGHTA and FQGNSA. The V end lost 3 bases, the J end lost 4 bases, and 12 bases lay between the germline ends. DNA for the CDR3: TGTGCCAGCAGCTTTGTCAGGGACTTCTATGGCTACACCTTC. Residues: CASSFVRDFYGYTF.

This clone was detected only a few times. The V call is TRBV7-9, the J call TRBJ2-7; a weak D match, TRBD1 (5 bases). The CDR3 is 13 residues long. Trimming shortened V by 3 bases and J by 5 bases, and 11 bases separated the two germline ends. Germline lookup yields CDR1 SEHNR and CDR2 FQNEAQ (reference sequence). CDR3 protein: CASSFQGDDEQYF. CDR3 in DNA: TGTGCCAGCAGCTTTCAGGGTGACGACGAGCAGTACTTC.

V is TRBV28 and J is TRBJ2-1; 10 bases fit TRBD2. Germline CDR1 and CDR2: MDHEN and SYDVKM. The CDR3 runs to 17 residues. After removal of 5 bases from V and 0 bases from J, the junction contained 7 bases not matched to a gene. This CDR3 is CASSPIPSGSSYNEQFF. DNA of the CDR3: TGTGCCAGCAGTCCTATCCCTAGCGGGAGCTCCTACAATGAGCAGTTCTTC.

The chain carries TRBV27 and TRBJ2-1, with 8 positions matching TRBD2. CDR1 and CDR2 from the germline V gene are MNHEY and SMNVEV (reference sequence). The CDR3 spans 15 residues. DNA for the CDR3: TGTGGGGGACTAGTCTTGGCCCAGGTCTACAATGAGCAGTTCTTC. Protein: CGGLVLAQVYNEQFF.

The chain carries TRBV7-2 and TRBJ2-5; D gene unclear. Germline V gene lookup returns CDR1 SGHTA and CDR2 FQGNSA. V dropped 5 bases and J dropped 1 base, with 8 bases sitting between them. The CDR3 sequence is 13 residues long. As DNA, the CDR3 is TGTGCCAGCAGCCCTTCTTCCCAAGAGACCCAGTACTTC. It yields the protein CASSPSSQETQYF.

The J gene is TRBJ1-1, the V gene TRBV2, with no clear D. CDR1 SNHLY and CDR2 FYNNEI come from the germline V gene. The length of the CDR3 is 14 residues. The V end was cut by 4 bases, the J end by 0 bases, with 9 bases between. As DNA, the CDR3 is TGTGCCAGCAGTGTACGGCAGGTGAACACTGAAGCTTTCTTT. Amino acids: CASSVRQVNTEAFF.

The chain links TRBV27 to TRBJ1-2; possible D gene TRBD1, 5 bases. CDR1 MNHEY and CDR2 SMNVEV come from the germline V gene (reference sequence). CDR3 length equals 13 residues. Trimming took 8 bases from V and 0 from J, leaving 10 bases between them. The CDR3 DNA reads TGTGCCAGCCGGACGGACACTAACTATGGCTACACCTTC. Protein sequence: CASRTDTNYGYTF.

The CDR3 loop reads CASSLSSEPQETQYF. CDR3 nucleotide sequence: TGTGCCAGCAGCTTAAGTAGCGAACCTCAAGAGACCCAGTACTTC. This chain connects TRBV7-2 to TRBJ2-5; the D gene is possibly TRBD2 (5 bases). Germline CDR1 is SGHTA and CDR2 is FQGNSA. Trimming took off 2 bases at V and 2 bases at J, with 12 bases between the two ends. CDR3 length: 15 residues.

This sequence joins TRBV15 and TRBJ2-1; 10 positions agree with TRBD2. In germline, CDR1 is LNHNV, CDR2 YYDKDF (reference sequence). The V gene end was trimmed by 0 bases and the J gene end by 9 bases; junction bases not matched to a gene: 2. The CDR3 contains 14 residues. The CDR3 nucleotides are TGTGCCACCAGCAGAGAAAAGCGGGAGGGTGAGCAGTTCTTC. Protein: CATSREKREGEQFF.

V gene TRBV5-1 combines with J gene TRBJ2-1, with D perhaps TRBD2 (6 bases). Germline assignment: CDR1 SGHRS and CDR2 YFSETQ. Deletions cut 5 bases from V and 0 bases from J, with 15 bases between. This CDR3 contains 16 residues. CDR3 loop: CASRAPRGSSYNEQFF. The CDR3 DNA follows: TGCGCCAGCAGGGCCCCTCGGGGGAGCTCCTACAATGAGCAGTTCTTC.

CDR3 bases: TGTGCCAGCAGTTCGAACAGGGGGCGAACACCTGAAGCTTTCTTT. Translated: CASSSNRGRTPEAFF. The rearrangement uses TRBV28 and TRBJ1-1, with 9 nucleotides matching TRBD1. CDR3 length equals 15 residues. CDR1 is MDHEN and CDR2 is SYDVKM in the germline V gene. Trimming cost V 4 bases and J 6 bases; bases outside gene matches: 9.

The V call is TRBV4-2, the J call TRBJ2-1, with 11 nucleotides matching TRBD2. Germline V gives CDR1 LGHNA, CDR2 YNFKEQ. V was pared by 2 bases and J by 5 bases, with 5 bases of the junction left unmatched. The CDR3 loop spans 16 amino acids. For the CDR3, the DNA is TGTGCCAGCAGCCAACCCTCTAGCGGGAGGAACAATGAGCAGTTCTTC. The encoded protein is CASSQPSSGRNNEQFF.

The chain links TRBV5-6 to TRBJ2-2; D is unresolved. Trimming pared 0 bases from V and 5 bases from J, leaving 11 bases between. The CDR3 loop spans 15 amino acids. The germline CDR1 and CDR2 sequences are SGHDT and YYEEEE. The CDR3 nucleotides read TGTGCCAGCAGCTTGGCACAGATCCGGACCGGGGAGCTGTTTTTT. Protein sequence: CASSLAQIRTGELFF.

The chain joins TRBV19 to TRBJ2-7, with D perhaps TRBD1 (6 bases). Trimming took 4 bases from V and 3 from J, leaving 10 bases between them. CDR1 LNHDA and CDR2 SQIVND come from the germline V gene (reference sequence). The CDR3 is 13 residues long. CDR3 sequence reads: CASSTGQNYEQYF. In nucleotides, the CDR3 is TGTGCCAGTAGTACGGGACAAAACTACGAGCAGTACTTC.

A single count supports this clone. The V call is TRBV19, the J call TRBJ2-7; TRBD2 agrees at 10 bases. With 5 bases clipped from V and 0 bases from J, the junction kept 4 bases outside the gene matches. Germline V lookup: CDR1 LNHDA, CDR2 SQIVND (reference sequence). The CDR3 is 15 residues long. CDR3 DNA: TGTGCCAGTAGTGGCCCTAGCGGGGGCTCCTACGAGCAGTACTTC. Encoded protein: CASSGPSGGSYEQYF.